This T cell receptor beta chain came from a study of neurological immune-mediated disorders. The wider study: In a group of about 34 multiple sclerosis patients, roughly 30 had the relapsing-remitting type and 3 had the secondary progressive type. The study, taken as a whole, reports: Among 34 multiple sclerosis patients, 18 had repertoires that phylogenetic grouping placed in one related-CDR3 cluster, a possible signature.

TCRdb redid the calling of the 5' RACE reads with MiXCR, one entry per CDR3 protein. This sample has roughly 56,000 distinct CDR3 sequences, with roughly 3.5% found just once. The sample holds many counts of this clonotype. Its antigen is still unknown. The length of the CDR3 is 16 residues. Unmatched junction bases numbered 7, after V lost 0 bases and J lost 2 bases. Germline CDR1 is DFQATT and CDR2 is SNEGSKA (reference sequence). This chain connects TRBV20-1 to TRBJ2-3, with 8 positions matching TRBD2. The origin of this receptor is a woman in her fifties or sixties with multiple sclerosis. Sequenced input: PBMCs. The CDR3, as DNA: TGCAGTGCTAGAGATTGGCTAGCGGGTTCCACAGATACGCAGTATTTT. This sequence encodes CSARDWLAGSTDTQYF.